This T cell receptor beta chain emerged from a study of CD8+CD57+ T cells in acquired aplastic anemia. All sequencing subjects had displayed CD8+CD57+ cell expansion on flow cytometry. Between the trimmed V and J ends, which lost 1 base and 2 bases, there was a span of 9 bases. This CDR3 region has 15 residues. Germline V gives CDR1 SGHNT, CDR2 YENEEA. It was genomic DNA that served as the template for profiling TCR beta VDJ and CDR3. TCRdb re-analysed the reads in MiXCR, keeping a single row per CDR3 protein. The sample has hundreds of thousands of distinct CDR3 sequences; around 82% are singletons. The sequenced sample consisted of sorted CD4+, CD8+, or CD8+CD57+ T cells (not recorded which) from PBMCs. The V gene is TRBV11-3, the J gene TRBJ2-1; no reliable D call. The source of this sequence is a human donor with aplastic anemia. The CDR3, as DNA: TGTGCCAGCAGCTTAGCTCTGGCAGCCTACAATGAGCAGTTCTTC. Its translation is CASSLALAAYNEQFF.